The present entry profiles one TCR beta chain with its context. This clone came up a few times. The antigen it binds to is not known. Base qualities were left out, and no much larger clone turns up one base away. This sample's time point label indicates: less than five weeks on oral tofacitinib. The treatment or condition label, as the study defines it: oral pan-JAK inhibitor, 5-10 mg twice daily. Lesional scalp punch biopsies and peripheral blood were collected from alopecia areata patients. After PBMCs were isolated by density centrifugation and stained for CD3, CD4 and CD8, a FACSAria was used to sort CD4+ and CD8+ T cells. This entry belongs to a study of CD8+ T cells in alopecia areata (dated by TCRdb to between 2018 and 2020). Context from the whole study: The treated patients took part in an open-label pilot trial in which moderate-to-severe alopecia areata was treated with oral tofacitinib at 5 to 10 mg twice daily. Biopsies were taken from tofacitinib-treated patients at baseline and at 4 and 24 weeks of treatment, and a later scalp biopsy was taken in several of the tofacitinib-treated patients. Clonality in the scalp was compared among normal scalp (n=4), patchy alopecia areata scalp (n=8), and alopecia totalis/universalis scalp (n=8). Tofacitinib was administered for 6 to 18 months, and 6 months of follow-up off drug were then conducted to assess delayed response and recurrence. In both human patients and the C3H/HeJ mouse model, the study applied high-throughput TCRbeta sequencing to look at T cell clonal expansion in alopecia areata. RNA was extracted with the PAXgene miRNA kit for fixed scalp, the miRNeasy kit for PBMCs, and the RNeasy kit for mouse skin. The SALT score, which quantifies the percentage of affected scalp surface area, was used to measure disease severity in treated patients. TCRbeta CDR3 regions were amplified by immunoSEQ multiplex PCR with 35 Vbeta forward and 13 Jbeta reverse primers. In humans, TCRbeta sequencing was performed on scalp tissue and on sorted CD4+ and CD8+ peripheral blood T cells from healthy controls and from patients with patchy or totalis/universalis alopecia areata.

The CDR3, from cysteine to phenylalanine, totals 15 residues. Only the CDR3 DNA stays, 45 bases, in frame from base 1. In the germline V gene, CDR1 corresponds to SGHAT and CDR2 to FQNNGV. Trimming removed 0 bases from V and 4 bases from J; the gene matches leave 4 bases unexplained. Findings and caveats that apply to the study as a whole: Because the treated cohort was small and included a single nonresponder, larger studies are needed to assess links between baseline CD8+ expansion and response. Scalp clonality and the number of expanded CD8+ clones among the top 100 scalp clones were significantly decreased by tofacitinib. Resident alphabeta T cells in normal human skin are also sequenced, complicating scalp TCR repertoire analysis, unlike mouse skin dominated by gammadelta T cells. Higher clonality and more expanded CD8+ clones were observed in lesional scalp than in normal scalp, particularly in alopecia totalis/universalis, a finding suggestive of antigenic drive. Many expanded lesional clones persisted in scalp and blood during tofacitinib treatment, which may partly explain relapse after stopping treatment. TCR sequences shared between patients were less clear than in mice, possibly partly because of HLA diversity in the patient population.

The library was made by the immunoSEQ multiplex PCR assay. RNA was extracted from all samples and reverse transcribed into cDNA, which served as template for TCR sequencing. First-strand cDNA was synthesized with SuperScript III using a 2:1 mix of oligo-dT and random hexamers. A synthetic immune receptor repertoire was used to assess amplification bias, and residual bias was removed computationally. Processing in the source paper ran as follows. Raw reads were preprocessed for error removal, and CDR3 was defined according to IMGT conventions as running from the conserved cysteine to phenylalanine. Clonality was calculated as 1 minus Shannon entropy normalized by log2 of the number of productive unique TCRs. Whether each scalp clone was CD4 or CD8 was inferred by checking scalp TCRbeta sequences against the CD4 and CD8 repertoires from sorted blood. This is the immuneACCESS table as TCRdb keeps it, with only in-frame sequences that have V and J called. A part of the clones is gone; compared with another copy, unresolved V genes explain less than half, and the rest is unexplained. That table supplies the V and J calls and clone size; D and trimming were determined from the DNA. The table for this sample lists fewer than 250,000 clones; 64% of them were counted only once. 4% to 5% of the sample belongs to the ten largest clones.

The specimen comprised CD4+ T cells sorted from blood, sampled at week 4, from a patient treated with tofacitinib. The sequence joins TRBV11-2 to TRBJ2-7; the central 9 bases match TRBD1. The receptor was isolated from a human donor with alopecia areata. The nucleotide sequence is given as TGTGCCAGCAGCTTAGAGGGACAGGGATATTACGAGCAGTACTTC. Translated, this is CASSLEGQGYYEQYF.